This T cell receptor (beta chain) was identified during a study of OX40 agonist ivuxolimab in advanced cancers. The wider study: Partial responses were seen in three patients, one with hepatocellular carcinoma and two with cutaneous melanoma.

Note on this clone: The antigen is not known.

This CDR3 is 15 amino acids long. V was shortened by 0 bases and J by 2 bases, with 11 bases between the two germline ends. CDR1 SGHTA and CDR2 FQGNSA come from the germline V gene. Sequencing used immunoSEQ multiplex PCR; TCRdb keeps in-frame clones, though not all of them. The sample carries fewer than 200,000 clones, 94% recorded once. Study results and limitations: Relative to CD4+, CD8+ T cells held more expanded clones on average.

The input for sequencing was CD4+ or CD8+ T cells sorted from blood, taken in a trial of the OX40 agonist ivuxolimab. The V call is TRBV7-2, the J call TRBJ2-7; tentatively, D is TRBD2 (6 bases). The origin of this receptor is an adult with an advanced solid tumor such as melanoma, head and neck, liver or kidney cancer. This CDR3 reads CASSLARDPTYEQYF. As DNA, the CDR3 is TGTGCCAGCAGCTTAGCGCGGGACCCCACCTACGAGCAGTACTTC.